This T cell receptor (beta chain) was found in a study of blood T cells in healthy people across ages. Details on this clonotype: Its target is not known.

Whole-study results and caveats: Among T cells, TCR beta diversity per million cells dropped roughly linearly as age rose. The study found TCR beta diversity correlated strongly with naive T cell percentage. Relative to aged donors, long-lived donors carried more naive CD4+ cells and displayed higher diversity.

A J-beta primer mix and a sample-barcoded 5' primer were used in a second PCR of about 7 to 12 cycles. A template-switch adaptor with 12 random nucleotides tagged each cDNA molecule. TCRdb called the 5' RACE reads again in MiXCR, with one record for every CDR3 protein. This table has approximately 810,000 distinct CDR3 sequences, under 30% appearing once. The sequenced sample consisted of blood. The source of this sequence is an elderly woman in good health.

This CDR3 reads CASSRGQGNEQFF. For the CDR3, the DNA is TGTGCCAGCAGCCGAGGACAGGGCAATGAGCAGTTCTTC. The chain couples TRBV3-1 to TRBJ2-1; 8 bases agree with TRBD1. The CDR3 extends over 13 amino acids. J gave up 6 bases and V 4 bases, and 2 bases lay outside the gene matches. The germline V gene encodes CDR1 LGHDT and CDR2 YNNKEL (reference sequence).